This T cell receptor beta chain was identified during a study of blood T cell repertoires in COVID-19. Those enrolled in Seattle joined during active infection and were followed longitudinally afterward. Trimming pared 8 bases from V and 10 bases from J, leaving 8 bases between. Germline lookup yields CDR1 MDHEN and CDR2 SYDVKM. The CDR3 sequence is 9 residues long. As processed by the authors: Estimation of nucleated cell counts was performed using reference gene primer amplification. Some clones are missing from TCRdb's copy, which holds only in-frame ones; the method was immunoSEQ multiplex PCR. For V, J and clone size, that table is used; D and trimming come from the DNA. This table has some 160,000 clones, about 85% appearing once.

The material sequenced was peripheral blood. The chain couples TRBV28 to TRBJ1-1; D might be TRBD1 (6 bases). The receptor's source is a woman of 80 years or more with COVID-19, enrolled during active disease. The CDR3 nucleotides are TGTGCCAGCGGCAGGGGAGCTTTCTTT. This gives the protein CASGRGAFF.